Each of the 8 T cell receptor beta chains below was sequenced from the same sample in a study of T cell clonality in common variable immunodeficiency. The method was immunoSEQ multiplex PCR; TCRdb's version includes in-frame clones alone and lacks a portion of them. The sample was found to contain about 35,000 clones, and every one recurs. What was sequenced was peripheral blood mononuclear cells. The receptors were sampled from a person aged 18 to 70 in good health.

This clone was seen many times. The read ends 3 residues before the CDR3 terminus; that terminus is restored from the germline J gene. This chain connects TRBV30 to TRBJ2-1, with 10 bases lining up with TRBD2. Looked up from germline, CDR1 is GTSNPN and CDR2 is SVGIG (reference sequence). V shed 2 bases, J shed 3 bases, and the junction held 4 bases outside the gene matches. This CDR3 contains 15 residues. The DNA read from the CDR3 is TGTGCCTGGAGTTCCGGGACTAGCGACTACAATGAG. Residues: CAWSSGTSDYNE. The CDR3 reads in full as CAWSSGTSDYNEQFF.

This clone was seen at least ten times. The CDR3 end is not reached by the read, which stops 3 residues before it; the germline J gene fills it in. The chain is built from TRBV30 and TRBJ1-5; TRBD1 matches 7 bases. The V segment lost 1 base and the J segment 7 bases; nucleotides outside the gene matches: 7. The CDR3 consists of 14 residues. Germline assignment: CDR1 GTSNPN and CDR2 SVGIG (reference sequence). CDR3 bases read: TGTGCCTGGAGTGCAAGGGGGCAGGGACAGCCC. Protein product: CAWSARGQGQP. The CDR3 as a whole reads CAWSARGQGQPQHF. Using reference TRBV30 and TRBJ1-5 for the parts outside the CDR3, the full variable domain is SQTIHQWPATLVQPVGSPLSLECTVEGTSNPNLYWYRQAAGRGLQLLFYSVGIGQISSEVPQNLSASRPQDRQFILSSKKLLLSDSGFYLCAWSARGQGQPQHFGDGTRLSIL.

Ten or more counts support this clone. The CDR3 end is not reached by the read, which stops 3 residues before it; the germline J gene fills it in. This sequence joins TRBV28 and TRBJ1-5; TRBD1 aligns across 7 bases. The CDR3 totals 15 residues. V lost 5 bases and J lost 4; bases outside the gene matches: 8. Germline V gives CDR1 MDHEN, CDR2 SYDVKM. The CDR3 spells CASSRGDRVNQPQHF. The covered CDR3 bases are TGTGCCAGCAGTCGAGGGGACAGAGTAAATCAGCCC.

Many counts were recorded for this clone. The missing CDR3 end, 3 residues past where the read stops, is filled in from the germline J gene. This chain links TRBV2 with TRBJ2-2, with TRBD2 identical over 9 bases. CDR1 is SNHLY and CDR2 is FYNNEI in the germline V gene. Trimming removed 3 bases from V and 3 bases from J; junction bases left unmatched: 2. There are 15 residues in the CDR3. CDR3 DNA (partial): TGTGCCAGCAGTGAGGTAGCGGGAGACACCGGGGAG. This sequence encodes CASSEVAGDTGE. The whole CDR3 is CASSEVAGDTGELFF.

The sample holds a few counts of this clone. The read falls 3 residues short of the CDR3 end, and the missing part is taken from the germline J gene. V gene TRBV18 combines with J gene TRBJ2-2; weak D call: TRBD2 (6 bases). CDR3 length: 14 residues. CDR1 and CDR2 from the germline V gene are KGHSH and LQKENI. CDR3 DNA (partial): TGTGCCAGCTCACCGGGACTCACTAATGAAAAG. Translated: CASSPGLTNEK. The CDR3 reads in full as CASSPGLTNEKLFF.

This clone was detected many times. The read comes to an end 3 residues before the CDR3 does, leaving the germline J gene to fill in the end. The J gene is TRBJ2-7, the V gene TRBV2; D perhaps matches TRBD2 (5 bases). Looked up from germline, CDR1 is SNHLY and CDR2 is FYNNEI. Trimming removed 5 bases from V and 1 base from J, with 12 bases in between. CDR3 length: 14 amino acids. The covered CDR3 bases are TGTGCCAGCAGTCGTCCGGGGAGTTCCTACGAG. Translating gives CASSRPGSSYE. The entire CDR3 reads CASSRPGSSYEQYF.

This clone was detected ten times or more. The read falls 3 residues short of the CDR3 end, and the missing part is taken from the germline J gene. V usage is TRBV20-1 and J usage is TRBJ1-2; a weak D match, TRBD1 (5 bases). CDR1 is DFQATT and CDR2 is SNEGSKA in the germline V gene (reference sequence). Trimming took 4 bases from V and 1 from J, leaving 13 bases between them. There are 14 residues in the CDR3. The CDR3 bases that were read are TGCAGTGCTAAGTGGCAGGGAGTTAACTATGGC. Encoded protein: CSAKWQGVNYG. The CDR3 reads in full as CSAKWQGVNYGYTF.

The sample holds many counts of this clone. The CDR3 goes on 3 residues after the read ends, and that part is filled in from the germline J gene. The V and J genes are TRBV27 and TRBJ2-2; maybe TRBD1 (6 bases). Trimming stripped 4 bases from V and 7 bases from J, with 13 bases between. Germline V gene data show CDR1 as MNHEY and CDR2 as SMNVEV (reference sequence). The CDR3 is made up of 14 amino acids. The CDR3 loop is CASSSGTGFGELFF. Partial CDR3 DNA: TGTGCCAGCAGTTCGGGCACAGGGTTCGGGGAG.